This T cell receptor (beta chain) was found in a study of blood T cell repertoires in COVID-19 (TCRdb year 2020). In the study overall: Samples covering the acute and convalescent phases of COVID-19 were provided by collaborators in the United States, Italy and Spain. The material from the prospective study consisted of cDNA or gDNA derived from T cells, B-cell-depleted T cells, or PBMCs. Subjects who had been exposed to COVID-19, were actively infected with it, or had recovered from it provided the deeply sampled blood TCRbeta repertoires that made up the dataset. The repertoires were released in a freely available public database meant as a resource for research on the immune response to SARS-CoV-2. The samples were drawn from the first 160 participants of the ongoing ImmuneRACE study and from over 950 subjects provided by 6 global collaborators. Sample metadata almost always included a de-identified subject ID, COVID-19 status, age in years and sex. Where available, HLA class I and class II types were obtained from metadata supplied by the sample provider rather than from assay-based typing.

Whole blood was collected in K2EDTA tubes by collaborating institutions according to the institutions' own protocols. Collaborator samples were shipped for TCRbeta analysis as frozen whole blood, isolated PBMCs, or DNA extracted from either sample type. For this chain, trimming is 6 bases at the V end and 1 base at the J end, and the number of junction bases without a gene match is 25. The cysteine opens and the phenylalanine closes a CDR3 of 23 amino acids. The only DNA kept is the CDR3, 69 bases in frame from the first base. CDR1 is given as MNHNY and CDR2 as SVGAGI, both from the germline V gene (reference sequence). The paper as a whole reports these results and caveats: The amount of clinical and demographic metadata varied by source and participant and was provided uncurated.

TCRbeta CDR3 regions were amplified from genomic DNA using the immunoSEQ Assay, a bias-controlled multiplex PCR. As for the original processing: Nucleated cell counts per sample were estimated from amplification of reference gene primers within the assay. Sequence reads were collapsed and filtered to measure the absolute abundance of every unique TCRbeta CDR3 rearrangement. For each sample, productive Simpson clonality was calculated as the square root of Simpson's diversity index across productive rearrangements. The table was pulled from immuneACCESS by TCRdb, which kept in-frame rearrangements only. Such tables lose some clones; where checked, under half of the loss comes from unresolved V genes, and the rest has no known cause. D and trimming come from the DNA, and the V and J calls and clone size come from that table. For this sample the table gives 150,000 or so clones, of which 65% to 90% were detected only once. The top ten clones comprise roughly 7.8% of the sample.

With respect to this clone: Which antigen it targets is not known. Per-base qualities were not stored, and no clone one base away is much larger.

Recombination joined TRBV6-6 with TRBJ2-3; 13 middle bases align to TRBD2. The source material was peripheral blood. The origin of this receptor is a man aged 60 to 69 with acute or convalescent COVID-19. The CDR3 in this case is CASSWRSGLAGQGLPSGTDTQYF. The DNA sequence is given as TGTGCCAGCAGCTGGAGATCGGGACTAGCGGGGCAGGGACTCCCTTCCGGCACAGATACGCAGTATTTT.